This T cell receptor beta chain was sequenced for a study of post-analysis software for immune sequencing data. Across the whole study: Included among the disease courses, which were recorded for the cohort, were relapsing-remitting, secondary progressive and progressive-relapsing multiple sclerosis.

Researchers reported that TCR beta cDNA libraries carried unique molecular identifiers. In TCRdb, the PCR reads were re-called with MiXCR into one record per CDR3 protein. The profile covers roughly 200,000 distinct CDR3 sequences, with 29% appearing a single time and roughly 3.4% taken by the ten largest. From germline, CDR1 is SGHKS and CDR2 YYEKEE (reference sequence). CDR3 length: 16 amino acids. V was pared by 2 bases and J by 0 bases, with 12 bases between. Broader study findings: TRBV5-6, TRBV5-1 and TRBV20-1 belonged to a set of a few TRBV segments that were more frequent in patients than controls.

This clonotype was counted a few times. Its antigen remains unknown. The sample taken for sequencing was blood. The chain has TRBV5-5 and TRBJ1-5, with unresolved D. This TCR was sampled from a girl aged 2 to 17 with multiple sclerosis. DNA for the CDR3: TGTGCCAGCAGCTTTTCCGGGGTTCGTAGCAATCAGCCCCAGCATTTT. This sequence encodes CASSFSGVRSNQPQHF.